A selection of T cell receptor beta chains follows, all from one sample in a study of OX40 agonist ivuxolimab in advanced cancers. The method was immunoSEQ multiplex PCR; TCRdb's version includes in-frame clones alone and lacks a portion of them. The data hold 50,000 to 65,000 clones, with around four fifths observed a single time. The material sequenced was CD4+ or CD8+ T cells sorted from blood, taken in a trial of the OX40 agonist ivuxolimab. Receptors were obtained from an adult with an advanced solid tumor such as melanoma, head and neck, liver or kidney cancer. Each CDR3 is given with its conserved first and last residue. A D gene is named only where the DNA matches it firmly. Not every row has a clone size; where given, it reads once, few, many or a size class.

v_gene	abundance	j_gene	d_gene	CDR3nt	CDR3aa
TRBV11-3	once	TRBJ2-3	-	TGTGCCAGCAGCTTAGAGGGGACCACTAAAGATACGCAGTATTTT	CASSLEGTTKDTQYF
TRBV9	-	TRBJ2-7	TRBD1	TGTGCCAGCAGCTCGGACAGGGGAATATCCTACGAGCAGTACTTC	CASSSDRGISYEQYF
TRBV30	-	TRBJ2-7	TRBD1	TGTGCCTGGAAGGGGCAGGGGGTTTACGAGCAGTACTTC	CAWKGQGVYEQYF
TRBV5-1	-	TRBJ2-3	TRBD2	TGCGCCAGCTTTACCGGGACTAGCCCAGATACGCAGTATTTT	CASFTGTSPDTQYF
TRBV11-3	-	TRBJ2-5	-	TGTGCCAGCAGCCGAGGACAGCAAGAGACCCAGTACTTC	CASSRGQQETQYF
TRBV11-2	-	TRBJ2-1	TRBD1	TGTGCCAGCAGCTTCCTCCGGGACAGGGGACTTAATGAGCAGTTCTTC	CASSFLRDRGLNEQFF
TRBV5-4	-	TRBJ2-2	-	TGTGCCAGCAGCGGAAGGACGAGTGGGACCGGGGAGCTGTTTTTT	CASSGRTSGTGELFF
TRBV6-1	once	TRBJ2-3	TRBD2	TGTGCCAGCAGTGAAACTAGCGGGGGCCAGGGAGATACGCAGTATTTT	CASSETSGGQGDTQYF
TRBV10-3	-	TRBJ2-7	-	TGTGCCATCAGTGAAGGAGGCAGGGTGGGTTTAGTGGAGCAATACTTC	CAISEGGRVGLVEQYF
TRBV28	-	TRBJ1-6	-	TGTGCCAGCAGTTTAGACCTGGGATTCGATTCACCCCTCCACTTT	CASSLDLGFDSPLHF
TRBV7-8	few	TRBJ2-3	-	TGTGCCAGCAGCCTGAGGAGGACCCTCACAGATACGCAGTATTTT	CASSLRRTLTDTQYF
TRBV4-2	few	TRBJ2-7	-	TGTGCCAGCAGCCAAGCGGGGAGATCCTACGAGCAGTACTTC	CASSQAGRSYEQYF
TRBV28	-	TRBJ1-5	-	TGTGCCAGCAGTTTGTCCATCGCCCGACAGAAAAGAGGCAATCAGCCCCAGCATTTT	CASSLSIARQKRGNQPQHF
TRBV6-6	-	TRBJ1-6	-	TGTGCCAGCAGTTACCTCCAGGACAATTCACCCCTCCACTTT	CASSYLQDNSPLHF
TRBV11-2	once	TRBJ2-5	-	TGTGCCAGCAGCGTCGGAGGGCGAGAGACCCAGTACTTC	CASSVGGRETQYF
TRBV23-1	-	TRBJ1-4	-	TGCGCCAGCAGTCACCGGAGAGGGAGTGGGATGAGTGAAAAACTGTTTTTT	CASSHRRGSGMSEKLFF
TRBV9	-	TRBJ2-1	-	TGTGCCAGCAGCGTAATGGAGGGCCCAGGGGATGAGCAGTTCTTC	CASSVMEGPGDEQFF
TRBV20-1	-	TRBJ1-2	-	TGCAGTGCTAGGGAGGGCAGGGAATTTCTCTTC	CSAREGREFLF
TRBV19	once	TRBJ1-1	-	TGTGCCAGTAGTATAGTGGGGGCAGGCACTGAAGCTTTCTTT	CASSIVGAGTEAFF
TRBV5-6	-	TRBJ2-6	-	TGTGCCAGCAGCTTGTCGATCAGGGTACTCTCTGGGGCCAACGTCCTGACTTTC	CASSLSIRVLSGANVLTF
TRBV5-1	-	TRBJ1-2	TRBD1	TGCGCCAGCAGCTTGAGGGGCAGGGGGTATGGCTACACCTTC	CASSLRGRGYGYTF
TRBV7-9	-	TRBJ1-2	-	TGTGCCAGCAGCCCGTCGGGTTATGGCTACACCTTC	CASSPSGYGYTF
TRBV19	-	TRBJ2-6	TRBD2	TGTGCCAGTAGGGGGGGACTGGCTAGCGGGCTATACTCTGGGGCCAACGTCCTGACTTTC	CASRGGLASGLYSGANVLTF
TRBV7-8	-	TRBJ2-5	TRBD2	TGTGCCAGCAGCTTAGAGGTGGGGGGGAAACAAGAGACCCAGTACTTC	CASSLEVGGKQETQYF
TRBV19	-	TRBJ2-7	-	TGTGCCAGTAGTAGGCAGACTTTCCCCTACGAGCAGTACTTC	CASSRQTFPYEQYF
TRBV6-4	-	TRBJ2-3	TRBD2	TGTGCCAGCAGTGATGGGACTAGCTGGGATACGCAGTATTTT	CASSDGTSWDTQYF
TRBV10-3	once	TRBJ1-5	-	TGTGCCATCAGTGAGTCGATAGGGGGGAATCAGCCCCAGCATTTT	CAISESIGGNQPQHF